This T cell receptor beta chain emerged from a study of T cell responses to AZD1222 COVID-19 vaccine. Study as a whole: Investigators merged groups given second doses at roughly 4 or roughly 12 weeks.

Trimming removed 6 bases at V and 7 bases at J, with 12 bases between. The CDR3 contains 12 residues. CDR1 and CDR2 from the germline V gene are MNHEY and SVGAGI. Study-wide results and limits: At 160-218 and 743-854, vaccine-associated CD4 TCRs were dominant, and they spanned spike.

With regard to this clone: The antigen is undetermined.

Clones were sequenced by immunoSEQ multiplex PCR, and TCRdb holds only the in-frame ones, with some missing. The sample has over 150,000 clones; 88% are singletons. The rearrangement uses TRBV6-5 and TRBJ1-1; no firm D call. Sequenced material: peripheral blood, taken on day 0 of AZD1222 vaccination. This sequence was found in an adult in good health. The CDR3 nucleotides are TGTGCCAGCAGCCTAGGAGGACGTGAAGCTTTCTTT. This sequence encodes CASSLGGREAFF.